A single sample is the source of the 11 T cell receptor beta chains below, sequenced in a study of T cell changes during pregnancy in multiple sclerosis. Libraries were prepared by immunoSEQ multiplex PCR; TCRdb keeps only in-frame clonotypes and omits some of them. The sample includes tens of thousands of clones, around 90% of them seen just once. The material sequenced was peripheral blood, taken after pregnancy. These receptors were collected from a female donor in good health, enrolled as a control in a pregnancy study.

The V and J genes are TRBV6-6 and TRBJ2-7, with a tentative D call TRBD2 (7 bases). Germline CDR1 MNHNY, CDR2 SVGAGI (reference sequence). V was clipped by 9 bases and J by 7 bases, with 13 bases between them. This CDR3 contains 11 residues. The CDR3 loop reads CARGGGGEQYF. CDR3 bases: TGTGCCAGAGGGGGGGGTGGGGAGCAGTACTTC.

This clone was seen only a few times. The chain recombines TRBV10-3 with TRBJ1-3, with TRBD1 identical over 9 bases. The CDR3 has 16 residues. Trimming at V came to 3 bases and at J to 4 bases, leaving 7 bases not matched to a gene. From germline, CDR1 is ENHRY and CDR2 SYGVKD. The CDR3 protein is CAISEPGTGLGNTIYF. CDR3 in DNA: TGTGCCATCAGTGAACCCGGGACAGGGTTAGGAAACACCATATATTTT.

This clone was seen a few times. The V call is TRBV9, the J call TRBJ1-1, with 7 nucleotides matching TRBD1. Trimming cost V 0 bases and J 7 bases; bases outside gene matches: 3. The germline gives CDR1 SGDLS, CDR2 YYNGEE. This CDR3 region has 13 residues. CDR3 in DNA: TGTGCCAGCAGCGTAGGGACAGGCAGTGAAGCTTTCTTT. As protein: CASSVGTGSEAFF.

The chain joins TRBV21-1 to TRBJ2-5; the table's D call, TRBD1, has no DNA check behind it. TRBV21-1 is noted as a pseudogene. The CDR3 has 15 residues. The CDR3 is CASSEPAQNQETQYF. The CDR3 nucleotides are TGTGCCAGCAGCGAGCCCGCACAGAACCAAGAGACCCAGTACTTC.

This sequence joins TRBV5-1 and TRBJ2-5; TRBD1 aligns across 12 bases. This CDR3 is built from 16 residues. Germline CDR1 is SGHRS and CDR2 is YFSETQ. With V trimmed by 3 bases and J by 5 bases, 8 bases remained unmatched. In DNA form, the CDR3 reads TGCGCCAGCAGCTGGACCGGGACAGGGGGCGAGGAGACCCAGTACTTC. Its translation is CASSWTGTGGEETQYF. The variable domain in full, with the rest retrieved from reference TRBV5-1 and TRBJ2-5, is KAGVTQTPRYLIKTRGQQVTLSCSPISGHRSVSWYQQTPGQGLQFLFEYFSETQRNKGNFPGRFSGRQFSNSRSEMNVSTLELGDSALYLCASSWTGTGGEETQYFGPGTRLLVL.

V and J are TRBV11-3 and TRBJ2-1; 9 nucleotides match TRBD1. Germline lookup yields CDR1 SGHNT and CDR2 YENEEA. The CDR3 contains 15 residues. J lost 10 bases, V lost 1 base, and 8 bases had no gene match. In nucleotides, the CDR3 is TGTGCCAGCAGCTTAGTCCCGGGACAGGGTACGGAGCAGTTCTTC. It specifies CASSLVPGQGTEQFF.

The V and J genes are TRBV7-3 and TRBJ2-1; TRBD1 matches 11 bases. This CDR3 comprises 16 residues. Germline CDR1 is SGHTA and CDR2 is FQGTGA. V lost 2 bases to trimming and J lost 6 bases; unmatched junction nucleotides: 6. The CDR3 DNA reads as TGTGCCAGCAGCTTATTTGGGACAGGGGGTCTCAATGAGCAGTTCTTC. As protein: CASSLFGTGGLNEQFF.

The chain combines TRBV2 with TRBJ2-5; 7 bases align to TRBD2. Germline CDR1 reads SNHLY; CDR2 reads FYNNEI. The ends lost 7 bases at V and 2 bases at J; junction bases unmatched: 4. The CDR3 is 13 amino acids. CDR3 protein: CASNGLDQETQYF. DNA of the CDR3: TGTGCCAGCAACGGACTAGATCAAGAGACCCAGTACTTC. The full variable domain, completed using reference TRBV2 and TRBJ2-5, is EPEVTQTPSHQVTQMGQEVILRCVPISNHLYFYWYRQILGQKVEFLVSFYNNEISEKSEIFDDQFSVERPDGSNFTLKIRSTKLEDSAMYFCASNGLDQETQYFGPGTRLLVL.

The chain employs TRBV30 and TRBJ1-1; a weak D match, TRBD1 (5 bases). V was trimmed by 5 bases and J by 0 bases, leaving 13 bases between them. In germline, CDR1 is GTSNPN, CDR2 SVGIG (reference sequence). The CDR3 is made up of 14 amino acids. CDR3 residues: CAWGRGGMNTEAFF. The CDR3 region has the DNA TGTGCCTGGGGACGGGGGGGGATGAACACTGAAGCTTTCTTT.

The V gene is TRBV28, the J gene TRBJ2-7; weak D call: TRBD2 (7 bases). The CDR3 is made up of 15 amino acids. CDR1 is MDHEN, CDR2 SYDVKM, per germline. Trimming left V 9 bases short and J 7 bases short, with 25 bases between. CDR3 loop: CASFPRGLAVKEQYF. For the CDR3, the DNA is TGTGCCAGTTTCCCGCGGGGGCTAGCGGTTAAAGAGCAGTACTTC.

V and J are TRBV2 and TRBJ2-7, with 13 bases aligning to TRBD2. CDR3 length equals 16 residues. The V and J ends lost 6 bases and 5 bases, in that order; junction bases with no gene match: 10. CDR1 SNHLY and CDR2 FYNNEI come from the germline V gene. CDR3: CASRPTSGRANHEQYF. The CDR3, as DNA: TGTGCCAGCAGACCCACTAGCGGGAGGGCCAACCACGAGCAGTACTTC.